These T cell receptor beta chains were read from a single sample in a study of vaccination and CD4 T cells after COVID-19. Antigens for these TCRs are unknown. TCRdb re-analysed the PCR reads in MiXCR, keeping a single row per CDR3 protein. This table has 15,000 to 20,000 distinct CDR3 sequences, over 50% appearing once. The input for sequencing was CD4+ T cells from blood, cultured in vitro, taken about 7 months after SARS-CoV-2 vaccination. These receptors all come from a human donor who had recovered from COVID-19. The conserved cysteine and the conserved F or W are not part of the CDR3 here.

V	J	CDR3
TRBV19	TRBJ2-2	ASSMDRWSPNTGELF
TRBV7-6	TRBJ2-5	ASSLEPTPSSGGRETQY
TRBV20-1	TRBJ1-6	SARDLSGLGSPLH
TRBV19	TRBJ2-1	ASRRQGNNEQF
TRBV7-9	TRBJ2-3	ASSPGLPVDTQY
TRBV18	TRBJ2-3	ASSLSWGDTQY
TRBV20-1	TRBJ2-3	SATKTGTDTQY
TRBV24-1	TRBJ2-1	ATRMSGSVDEQF
TRBV5-1	TRBJ2-7	ASSWEMDTIYEQY
TRBV19	TRBJ1-6	ASSRDSFDNSPLH
TRBV6-2/TRBV6-3	TRBJ1-6	ASSYGHNSPLH
TRBV24-1	TRBJ2-5	ATSDYTSETQY
TRBV7-2	TRBJ1-6	ASSLEGDPFSPLH
TRBV20-1	TRBJ2-7	SAGRAGGRNEQY
TRBV12-3/TRBV12-4	TRBJ2-7	ASSAGLADPYEQY
TRBV7-3	TRBJ1-3	ASTGNTIY
TRBV7-3	TRBJ2-5	ASSPTGSQETQY
TRBV10-3	TRBJ2-1	AISGRGLAGSYNEQF
TRBV7-3	TRBJ2-3	ASRSSGGGTDTQY
TRBV7-9	TRBJ1-1	ASSSDWNTEAF
TRBV19	TRBJ2-7	ASSRPGQREQY
TRBV27	TRBJ2-3	ASGLAGSTDTQY